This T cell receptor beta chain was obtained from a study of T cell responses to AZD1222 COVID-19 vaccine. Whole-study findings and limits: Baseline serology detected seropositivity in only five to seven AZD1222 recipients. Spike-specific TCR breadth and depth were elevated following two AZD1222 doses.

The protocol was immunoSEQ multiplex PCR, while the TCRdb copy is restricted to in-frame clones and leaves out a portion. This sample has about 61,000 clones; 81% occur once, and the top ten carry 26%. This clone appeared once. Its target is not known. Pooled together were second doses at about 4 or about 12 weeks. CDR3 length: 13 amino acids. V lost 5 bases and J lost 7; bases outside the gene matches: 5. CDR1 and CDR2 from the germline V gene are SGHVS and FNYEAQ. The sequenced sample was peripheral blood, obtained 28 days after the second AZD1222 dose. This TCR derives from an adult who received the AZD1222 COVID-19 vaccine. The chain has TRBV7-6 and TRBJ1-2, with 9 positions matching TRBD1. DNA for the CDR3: TGTGCCAGCAGCCCGGGGACAGGGCTTGGCTACACCTTC. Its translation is CASSPGTGLGYTF.